What follows describes a single T cell receptor (beta chain). This CDR3 comprises 15 residues. Germline lookup yields CDR1 SGHTA and CDR2 FQGTGA. Trimming cost V 5 bases and J 5 bases; bases outside gene matches: 10. This record comes from a study of cytomegalovirus exposure and HLA in healthy donors. PCR primers comprised 60 Vbeta and 13 Jbeta primers. Sequencing was performed with immunoSEQ multiplex PCR; in TCRdb, only in-frame clones are kept and a portion is missing. The data hold about 160,000 clones, with approximately 80% observed a single time. The gene calls are TRBV7-3 and TRBJ2-7, with 9 bases matching TRBD1. Material for sequencing was PBMCs. The sequence derives from a man aged 50 or older in good health and CMV-seropositive. The CDR3 sequence is CASSDPGQGEDEQYF. In DNA, the CDR3 is TGTGCCAGCAGCGATCCGGGACAGGGCGAGGACGAGCAGTACTTC.